This TCR beta chain came from a study of cytomegalovirus exposure and HLA in healthy donors. Study-wide results and limits: As was reported, the classifier diagnosed cytomegalovirus status with high specificity and sensitivity.

This CDR3 has 15 residues. Trimming took off 6 bases at V and 1 base at J, with 14 bases between the two ends. Looked up from germline, CDR1 is SGHTA and CDR2 is FQGNSA. The PCR had 60 Vbeta and 13 Jbeta primers. The table came from immunoSEQ multiplex PCR; TCRdb's copy has only in-frame clones and leaves some out. The sample has over 150,000 clones, 65% to 85% seen once. A word on this clone: Its antigen is as yet unknown.

The receptor's source is a boy aged 2-9 years in good health and CMV-seronegative. Source material: PBMCs. The V gene is TRBV7-2, the J gene TRBJ2-3; D is possibly TRBD2 (5 bases). CDR3: CASRLELSGTDTQYF. The CDR3 DNA reads TGTGCCAGCAGACTTGAACTTAGCGGCACAGATACGCAGTATTTT.